One and the same sample provided the 14 T cell receptor beta chains below, sequenced in a study of shared clonotypes between healthy human individuals (dated by TCRdb to 2020 to 2022). The method behind the library was the immunoSEQ multiplex PCR assay. As stored in TCRdb, this immuneACCESS dataset retains in-frame rearrangements with V and J assigned. A fraction of the clones does not appear; measured against another copy, unresolved V genes explain less than half of the discrepancy, and the remainder lacks a known reason. The table for this sample lists around 1.6 million clones; 98% of them were counted only once. The ten largest clonotypes hold less than 0.55% of the sample. The sample comprised naive CD4+ T cells sorted from blood. The sample's cell subset or site, from its label and the paper: CD45RA+ positively selected. The receptors originated from a man aged 25-40 years in good health.

The V and J genes are TRBV18 and TRBJ2-7; TRBD1 agrees at 7 bases. The CDR3 is 14 amino acids. V dropped 3 bases and J dropped 3; count of bases not matched to a gene: 5. The germline CDR1 and CDR2 sequences are KGHSH and LQKENI. DNA for the CDR3: TGTGCCAGCTCACCCGAATGGACAGGCTACGAGCAGTACTTC. Amino acid sequence: CASSPEWTGYEQYF.

This chain connects TRBV5-1 to TRBJ2-1; 11 nucleotides agree with TRBD2. The CDR3 sequence is 15 residues long. Germline CDR1 reads SGHRS; CDR2 reads YFSETQ. Losses at the gene ends were 7 bases for V and 8 bases for J; bases not matched to a gene: 11. Here the CDR3 reads CASRRTSGSSDEQFF. CDR3 sequence (DNA): TGCGCCAGCCGCAGAACTAGCGGGAGTTCCGATGAGCAGTTCTTC.

The rearrangement links TRBV18 to TRBJ1-5; no clear D gene. Trimming stripped 3 bases from V and 0 bases from J, with 18 bases between. Germline-derived CDR1 and CDR2 are KGHSH and LQKENI. The CDR3 is 18 residues long. This CDR3 reads CASSPRADRSYSNQPQHF. The CDR3 DNA reads as TGTGCCAGCTCACCTCGAGCGGACCGATCATATAGCAATCAGCCCCAGCATTTT.

The chain employs TRBV7-9 and TRBJ1-1; the D gene is possibly TRBD1 (5 bases). The CDR3 runs to 15 residues. Germline loops: CDR1 SEHNR, CDR2 FQNEAQ (reference sequence). V was cut by 3 bases and J by 3 bases, with 14 bases left in between. The CDR3 loop is CASSLGEGVDTEAFF. For the CDR3, the DNA is TGTGCCAGCAGCTTGGGGGAAGGGGTGGACACTGAAGCTTTCTTT.

The chain is built from TRBV30 and TRBJ2-2; TRBD2 might be the D (5 bases). The CDR3 loop spans 13 amino acids. The V end lost 3 bases, the J end lost 4 bases, and 9 bases lay between the germline ends. The germline CDR1 and CDR2 sequences are GTSNPN and SVGIG (reference sequence). This CDR3 is CAWRLGFTGELFF. CDR3 nucleotides: TGTGCCTGGAGACTAGGATTCACCGGGGAGCTGTTTTTT. The complete variable domain, with remaining parts taken from reference TRBV30 and TRBJ2-2, reads SQTIHQWPATLVQPVGSPLSLECTVEGTSNPNLYWYRQAAGRGLQLLFYSVGIGQISSEVPQNLSASRPQDRQFILSSKKLLLSDSGFYLCAWRLGFTGELFFGEGSRLTVL.

J is TRBJ2-3 and V is TRBV14, with 10 positions matching TRBD2. Per germline, CDR1 SGHDN and CDR2 FVKESK. The CDR3 has 19 residues. J gave up 1 base and V 3 bases, and 13 bases lay outside the gene matches. CDR3 DNA sequence: TGTGCCAGCAGCCACATTCTAGCGGGAGTCTCGGCCCGCACAGATACGCAGTATTTT. As protein: CASSHILAGVSARTDTQYF.

Here the CDR3 reads CASSLREGSSYEQYF. The CDR3 DNA follows: TGTGCCAGCAGCTTGCGGGAGGGAAGCTCCTACGAGCAGTACTTC. The chain employs TRBV27 and TRBJ2-7, with TRBD2 matching 9 bases. Trimming cost V 6 bases and J 0 bases; bases outside gene matches: 6. Germline values: CDR1 MNHEY, CDR2 SMNVEV (reference sequence). This CDR3 has 15 amino acids.

Comments on this clone: Other DNA sequences in the sample encode the same CDR3. This sequence joins TRBV9 and TRBJ2-1; no reliable D call. The CDR3 runs 13 residues. V lost 0 bases and J 4 bases, leaving 5 bases between the germline ends. Germline V gene sequence: CDR1 SGDLS, CDR2 YYNGEE. The chain's CDR3 is CASSVAQYNEQFF. The CDR3 nucleotides read TGTGCCAGCAGCGTAGCACAGTACAATGAGCAGTTCTTC.

The V gene is TRBV15, the J gene TRBJ2-7, with D perhaps TRBD2 (6 bases). The CDR3 is 15 residues long. CDR1 LNHNV and CDR2 YYDKDF come from the germline V gene (reference sequence). V shed 3 bases and J shed 0 bases, with 12 bases lying between them. The CDR3 DNA is TGTGCCACCAGCAGGGGACTCTCGAGCTCCTACGAGCAGTACTTC. Translating gives CATSRGLSSSYEQYF.

The CDR3 is CASSREPNEKLFF. CDR3 in DNA: TGTGCCAGCAGCCGAGAGCCCAATGAAAAACTGTTTTTT. The gene calls are TRBV11-2 and TRBJ1-4, with D uncertain. With 5 bases removed from V and 5 bases from J, the gap between germline ends came to 9 bases. CDR1 is SGHAT, CDR2 FQNNGV, per germline. The CDR3 spans 13 residues.

This clone was seen once. The genes are TRBV10-3 and TRBJ2-6; D is unresolved. Germline CDR1 reads ENHRY; CDR2 reads SYGVKD. Trimming removed 8 bases from V and 2 bases from J, with 13 bases in between. CDR3 length: 15 residues. CDR3 DNA sequence: TGTGCCATCTCCGACCGAGTAACTGGGGCCAACGTCCTGACTTTC. Its translation: CAISDRVTGANVLTF.

This clone showed up just once. The gene calls are TRBV9 and TRBJ1-1; D is unclear. Deletions cut 2 bases from V and 3 bases from J, with 8 bases between. Germline V gene data show CDR1 as SGDLS and CDR2 as YYNGEE. The length of the CDR3 is 13 residues. The CDR3 DNA reads TGTGCCAGCAGCGTGGGTCTCTACACTGAAGCTTTCTTT. It yields the protein CASSVGLYTEAFF.

Only one count was recorded for this clone. The gene calls are TRBV19 and TRBJ2-1; TRBD2 agrees at 11 bases. Per the germline V gene, CDR1 is LNHDA and CDR2 is SQIVND (reference sequence). CDR3 length: 15 amino acids. V dropped 5 bases and J dropped 7; count of bases not matched to a gene: 7. The CDR3 sequence: CASSLAGGVGNEQFF. CDR3 DNA sequence: TGTGCCAGTAGTCTAGCGGGAGGCGTGGGGAATGAGCAGTTCTTC. The variable domain in full, completed from reference TRBV19 and TRBJ2-1, reads DGGITQSPKYLFRKEGQNVTLSCEQNLNHDAMYWYRQDPGQGLRLIYYSQIVNDFQKGDIAEGYSVSREKKESFPLTVTSAQKNPTAFYLCASSLAGGVGNEQFFGPGTRLTVL.

The V and J genes are TRBV11-2 and TRBJ2-7; no reliable D call. Between the trimmed V and J ends, which lost 1 base and 4 bases, there was a span of 11 bases. CDR1 and CDR2 from the germline V gene are SGHAT and FQNNGV. The CDR3 is 14 residues long. The CDR3 nucleotides read TGTGCCAGCAGCTTAGTAGTAGGGCAATACGAGCAGTACTTC. The encoded protein is CASSLVVGQYEQYF.